The 22 T cell receptor beta chains presented below share a single source sample, sequenced in a study of cytomegalovirus exposure and HLA in healthy donors. Researchers ran the PCR with 60 Vbeta and 13 Jbeta primers. The table came from immunoSEQ multiplex PCR; TCRdb's copy has only in-frame clones and leaves some out. The sample yields about 190,000 clones, about four fifths seen once. The sample comprised PBMCs. These receptors originate from a man between 18 and 29 years old in good health and CMV-seronegative.

This chain connects TRBV6-6 to TRBJ2-1; 7 positions match TRBD2. After removal of 6 bases from V and 9 bases from J, the junction contained 5 bases not matched to a gene. CDR3 length: 12 amino acids. Germline V gene data show CDR1 as MNHNY and CDR2 as SVGAGI (reference sequence). CDR3 in DNA: TGTGCCAGCAGAGATCCGGGGGGTGAGCAGTTCTTC. Its translation: CASRDPGGEQFF.

The V gene is TRBV6-1, the J gene TRBJ2-7; 13 bases map to TRBD2. CDR1 and CDR2 (germline): MNHNS, SASEGT. J lost 4 bases, V lost 3 bases, and 3 bases had no gene match. The CDR3 is made up of 15 amino acids. The CDR3 bases are TGTGCCAGCAGTGATCGGACTAGCGGGAGTTACGAGCAGTACTTC. This encodes CASSDRTSGSYEQYF.

Note on this clone: This specimen includes other DNA sequences encoding the same CDR3. The chain is built from TRBV5-1 and TRBJ2-2, with a tentative D call TRBD2 (6 bases). V was shortened by 0 bases and J by 0 bases, with 6 bases between the two germline ends. The CDR3 consists of 15 residues. CDR1 is SGHRS, CDR2 YFSETQ, per germline. As DNA, the CDR3 is TGCGCCAGCAGCTTGGGCGGGGCGAACACCGGGGAGCTGTTTTTT. Protein: CASSLGGANTGELFF.

The chain uses TRBV27 and TRBJ2-3, with TRBD1 identical over 9 bases. The length of the CDR3 is 20 residues. Trimming took 6 bases from V and 0 from J; bases not matched to a gene: 19. Germline V gene sequence: CDR1 MNHEY, CDR2 SMNVEV (reference sequence). The CDR3 reads CASSRRLNYWDRESTDTQYF. CDR3 in DNA: TGTGCCAGCAGCCGACGATTAAATTACTGGGACAGGGAAAGCACAGATACGCAGTATTTT.

The chain has TRBV7-8 and TRBJ1-4; no firm D call. CDR1 is SGHVS and CDR2 is FQNEAQ in the germline V gene. V was cut by 4 bases and J by 0 bases, with 12 bases left in between. The length of the CDR3 is 16 residues. CDR3 amino acids: CASSWRFGATNEKLFF. CDR3 DNA: TGTGCCAGCAGCTGGAGGTTTGGGGCAACTAATGAAAAACTGTTTTTT.

The rearrangement joins TRBV4-2 to TRBJ2-6; a weak D match, TRBD1 (5 bases). Deletions cut 0 bases from V and 0 bases from J, with 12 bases between. CDR1 and CDR2 from the germline V gene are LGHNA and YNFKEQ. The CDR3 extends over 18 amino acids. The CDR3 sequence: CASSQDHDRLSGANVLTF. In nucleotides, the CDR3 is TGTGCCAGCAGCCAAGATCACGACAGACTCTCTGGGGCCAACGTCCTGACTTTC.

This chain uses TRBV7-9 with TRBJ1-2, with a tentative D call TRBD1 (5 bases). V gave up 2 bases and J gave up 3 bases, with 10 bases separating them. This CDR3 has 14 residues. Germline V gene sequence: CDR1 SEHNR, CDR2 FQNEAQ (reference sequence). The CDR3 nucleotides are TGTGCCAGCAGCTTACTGGGGGGAGACTATGGCTACACCTTC. Its translation is CASSLLGGDYGYTF.

In this sample, this clone turned up once. The chain has TRBV6-6 and TRBJ2-1; D is uncertain. CDR1 is MNHNY, CDR2 SVGAGI, per germline (reference sequence). V dropped 6 bases and J dropped 8 bases, with 14 bases sitting between them. The CDR3 is 13 amino acids. Here the CDR3 reads CASSSPTRDEQFF. DNA of the CDR3: TGTGCCAGCAGCTCACCTACACGGGATGAGCAGTTCTTC.

This chain uses TRBV5-1 with TRBJ2-5; D is possibly TRBD1 (6 bases). The CDR3 runs to 14 residues. Germline CDR1 reads SGHRS; CDR2 reads YFSETQ. The V and J ends lost 4 bases and 7 bases respectively, with 17 bases between them. The CDR3 DNA is TGCGCCAGCAGCCTGAATCCGCTAGGGGGGACCCAGTACTTC. Its translation: CASSLNPLGGTQYF.

V usage is TRBV4-1 and J usage is TRBJ2-2; the match to TRBD2 covers 7 bases. V lost 6 bases to trimming and J lost 2 bases; unmatched junction nucleotides: 24. This CDR3 region has 21 residues. Germline lookup yields CDR1 MGHRA and CDR2 YSYEKL. The CDR3 DNA reads TGCGCCAGCAGGTTCACTAGCGCCCAGGCGTTTCCTAATAAAAACACCGGGGAGCTGTTTTTT. The encoded protein is CASRFTSAQAFPNKNTGELFF.

This clone was detected only a few times. The chain carries TRBV5-1 and TRBJ2-7; possible D gene TRBD1, 5 bases. The CDR3 runs 13 residues. Trimming cost V 4 bases and J 2 bases, with 10 bases left between them. CDR1 and CDR2 from the germline V gene are SGHRS and YFSETQ. The CDR3 is CASSQGQTYEQYF. As DNA, the CDR3 is TGCGCCAGCAGCCAAGGACAAACCTACGAGCAGTACTTC. The variable domain in full, with the rest retrieved from reference TRBV5-1 and TRBJ2-7, is KAGVTQTPRYLIKTRGQQVTLSCSPISGHRSVSWYQQTPGQGLQFLFEYFSETQRNKGNFPGRFSGRQFSNSRSEMNVSTLELGDSALYLCASSQGQTYEQYFGPGTRLTVT.

The chain couples TRBV27 to TRBJ2-7; D is unclear. Trimming pared 7 bases from V and 0 bases from J, leaving 22 bases between. The CDR3 is 17 residues long. Germline V gives CDR1 MNHEY, CDR2 SMNVEV (reference sequence). The CDR3 DNA is TGTGCCAGCACTGGGTATAAGAAAACGACTGACTCCTACGAGCAGTACTTC. Its protein is CASTGYKKTTDSYEQYF.

This rearrangement joins TRBV9 to TRBJ2-5; TRBD2 aligns across 7 bases. Germline CDR1 and CDR2: SGDLS and YYNGEE. This CDR3 is built from 16 residues. The V gene end was trimmed by 2 bases and the J gene end by 5 bases; junction bases not matched to a gene: 12. In nucleotides, the CDR3 is TGTGCCAGCAGCGTTTCTGGGGGGGGAGTTGGGGAGACCCAGTACTTC. Its translation: CASSVSGGGVGETQYF.

This rearrangement joins TRBV6-6 to TRBJ2-3; 9 bases map to TRBD2. CDR1 and CDR2 (germline): MNHNY, SVGAGI (reference sequence). This CDR3 region has 15 residues. After removal of 6 bases from V and 2 bases from J, the junction contained 6 bases not matched to a gene. The CDR3 bases are TGTGCCAGCAGCCCGCCTAGCGGGATCACAGATACGCAGTATTTT. Protein sequence: CASSPPSGITDTQYF.

The V and J genes are TRBV5-1 and TRBJ2-5, with 7 bases matching TRBD2. Trimming cost V 4 bases and J 0 bases; bases outside gene matches: 3. The V gene's germline CDR1 is SGHRS and CDR2 YFSETQ. This CDR3 has 14 amino acids. The CDR3 region is CASSRGTNQETQYF. DNA for the CDR3: TGCGCCAGCAGCCGAGGGACTAACCAAGAGACCCAGTACTTC.

The V call is TRBV6-1, the J call TRBJ2-5, with 11 bases lining up with TRBD2. The DNA end is more similar to TRBJ2-7, so the J call may be wrong. CDR1 and CDR2 (germline): MNHNS, SASEGT. This CDR3 is 14 amino acids long. The CDR3 DNA is TGTGCCAGCAGGAGTAGCGGGGGGGTCTACGAGCAGTACTTC. Its translation is CASRSSGGVYEQYF.

The V call is TRBV6-6, the J call TRBJ2-7; D perhaps matches TRBD2 (6 bases). Germline lookup yields CDR1 MNHNY and CDR2 SVGAGI (reference sequence). The CDR3 is made up of 13 amino acids. V was cut by 5 bases and J by 6 bases, with 14 bases left in between. The CDR3 loop reads CASSRDSTAEQYF. The CDR3 region has the DNA TGTGCCAGCAGTAGGGACTCGACCGCCGAGCAGTACTTC.

The chain combines TRBV7-8 with TRBJ2-1; no clear D. CDR3 length: 15 residues. V was clipped by 5 bases and J by 0 bases, with 11 bases between them. Germline loops: CDR1 SGHVS, CDR2 FQNEAQ. This chain's CDR3 is CASSPTLSSYNEQFF. The CDR3 bases are TGTGCCAGCAGCCCCACCCTGAGCTCCTACAATGAGCAGTTCTTC.

This chain uses TRBV5-1 with TRBJ2-2; D remains unclear. Between the trimmed V and J ends, which lost 5 bases and 4 bases, there was a span of 6 bases. CDR1 is SGHRS, CDR2 YFSETQ, per germline. The length of the CDR3 is 12 residues. The CDR3 DNA reads TGCGCCAGCAGGGTCAGCACCGGGGAGCTGTTTTTT. This gives the protein CASRVSTGELFF.

This chain connects TRBV6-5 to TRBJ1-1, with D possibly being TRBD1 (6 bases). The CDR3 consists of 12 residues. The germline V gene has CDR1 MNHEY and CDR2 SVGAGI. V dropped 4 bases and J dropped 9 bases, with 12 bases sitting between them. CDR3 DNA: TGTGCCAGCAGTTCGACAGGCGAAAAAGCTTTCTTT. Protein product: CASSSTGEKAFF.

This clone was seen only once. The chain links TRBV7-8 to TRBJ1-5, with 7 bases matching TRBD1. V lost 0 bases to trimming and J lost 6 bases; unmatched junction nucleotides: 14. Germline CDR1 and CDR2: SGHVS and FQNEAQ. The CDR3 runs to 18 residues. The CDR3 region has the DNA TGTGCCAGCAGCTTAGCGAGTGACAGGGTAAAAAGGAGTCAGCCCCAGCATTTT. Protein: CASSLASDRVKRSQPQHF.

CDR3 sequence: CASSLWQGAGNTIYF. The CDR3 region has the DNA TGTGCCAGCAGCTTGTGGCAGGGGGCCGGAAACACCATATATTTT. The chain joins TRBV5-4 to TRBJ1-3; 8 nucleotides line up with TRBD1. The CDR3 totals 15 residues. V trimming: 1 base; J trimming: 4 bases; junction bases outside the gene matches: 4. Germline loops: CDR1 SGHNT, CDR2 YYREEE (reference sequence).